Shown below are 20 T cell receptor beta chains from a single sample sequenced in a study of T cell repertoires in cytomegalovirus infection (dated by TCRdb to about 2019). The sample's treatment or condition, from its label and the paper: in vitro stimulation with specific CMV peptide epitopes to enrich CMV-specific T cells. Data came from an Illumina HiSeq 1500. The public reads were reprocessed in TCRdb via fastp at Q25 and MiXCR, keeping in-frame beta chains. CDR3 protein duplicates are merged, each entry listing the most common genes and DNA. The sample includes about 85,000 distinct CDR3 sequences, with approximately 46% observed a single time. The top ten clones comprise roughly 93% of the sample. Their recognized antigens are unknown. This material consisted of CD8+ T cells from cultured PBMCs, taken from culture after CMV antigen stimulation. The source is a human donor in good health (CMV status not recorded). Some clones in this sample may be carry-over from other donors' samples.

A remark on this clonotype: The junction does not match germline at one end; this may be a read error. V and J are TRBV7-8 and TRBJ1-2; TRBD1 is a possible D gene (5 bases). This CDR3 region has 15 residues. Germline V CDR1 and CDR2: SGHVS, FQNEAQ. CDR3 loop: CVSSLAGDGTYGYTF. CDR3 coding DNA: TGTGTCAGCAGCTTAGCCGGGGACGGGACCTATGGCTACACCTTC.

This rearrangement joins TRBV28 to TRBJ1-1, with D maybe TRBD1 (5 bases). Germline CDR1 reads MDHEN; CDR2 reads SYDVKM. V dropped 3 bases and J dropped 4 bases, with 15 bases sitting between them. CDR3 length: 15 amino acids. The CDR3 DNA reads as TGTGCCAGCAGTTTTCATGGGGGGTCGGTCACTGAAGCTTTCTTT. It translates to CASSFHGGSVTEAFF.

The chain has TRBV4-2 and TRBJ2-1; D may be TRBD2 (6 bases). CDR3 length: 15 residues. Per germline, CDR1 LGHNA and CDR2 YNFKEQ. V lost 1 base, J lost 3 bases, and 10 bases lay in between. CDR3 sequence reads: CASSQGTTGYNEQFF. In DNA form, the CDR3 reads TGTGCCAGCAGCCAAGGGACTACGGGCTACAATGAGCAGTTCTTC.

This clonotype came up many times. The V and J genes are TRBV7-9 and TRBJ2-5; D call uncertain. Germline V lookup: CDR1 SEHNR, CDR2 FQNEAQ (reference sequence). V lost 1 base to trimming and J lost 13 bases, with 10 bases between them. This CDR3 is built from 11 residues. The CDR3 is CASSLDEFLYF. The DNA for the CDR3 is TGTGCCAGCAGCTTAGATGAGTTTCTGTACTTC.

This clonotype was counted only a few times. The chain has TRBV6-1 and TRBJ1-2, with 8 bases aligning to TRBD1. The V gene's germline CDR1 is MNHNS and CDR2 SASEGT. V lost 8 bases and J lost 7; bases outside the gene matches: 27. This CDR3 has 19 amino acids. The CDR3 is CASPIPDQDRAKGLAGYTF. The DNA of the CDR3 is TGTGCCAGCCCTATCCCCGACCAGGACAGGGCTAAAGGGTTGGCTGGCTACACCTTC.

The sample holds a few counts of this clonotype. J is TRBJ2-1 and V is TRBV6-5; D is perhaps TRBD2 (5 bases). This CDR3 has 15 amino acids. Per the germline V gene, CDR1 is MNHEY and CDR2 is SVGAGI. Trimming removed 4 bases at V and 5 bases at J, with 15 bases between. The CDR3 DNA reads TGTGCCAGCAGTTCCACAGCGCGGGCCCACAATGAGCAGTTCTTC. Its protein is CASSSTARAHNEQFF.

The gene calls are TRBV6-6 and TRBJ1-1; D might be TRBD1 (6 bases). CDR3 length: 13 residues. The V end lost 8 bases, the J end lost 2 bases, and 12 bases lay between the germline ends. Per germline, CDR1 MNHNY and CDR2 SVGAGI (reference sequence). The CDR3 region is CASCRTVNTEAFF. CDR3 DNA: TGTGCCAGCTGCCGGACAGTCAACACTGAAGCTTTCTTT.

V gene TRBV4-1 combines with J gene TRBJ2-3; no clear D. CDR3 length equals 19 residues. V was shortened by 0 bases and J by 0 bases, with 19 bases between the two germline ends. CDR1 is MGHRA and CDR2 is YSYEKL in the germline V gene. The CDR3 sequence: CASSQDPFGGQLSTDTQYF. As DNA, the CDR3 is TGCGCCAGCAGCCAAGATCCCTTCGGCGGCCAGCTTAGCACAGATACGCAGTATTTT.

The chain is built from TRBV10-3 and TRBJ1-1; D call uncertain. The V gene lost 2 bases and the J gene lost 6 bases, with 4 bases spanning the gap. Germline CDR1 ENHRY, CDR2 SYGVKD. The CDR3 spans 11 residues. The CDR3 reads CAISEGAEAFF. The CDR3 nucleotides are TGTGCCATCAGTGAGGGGGCTGAAGCTTTCTTT.

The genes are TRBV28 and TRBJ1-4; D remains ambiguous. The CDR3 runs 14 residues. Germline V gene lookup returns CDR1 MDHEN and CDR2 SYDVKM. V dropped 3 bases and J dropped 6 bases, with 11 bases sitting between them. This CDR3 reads CASSFLSEDEKLFF. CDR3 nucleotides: TGTGCCAGCAGTTTCCTGTCGGAAGATGAAAAACTGTTTTTT.

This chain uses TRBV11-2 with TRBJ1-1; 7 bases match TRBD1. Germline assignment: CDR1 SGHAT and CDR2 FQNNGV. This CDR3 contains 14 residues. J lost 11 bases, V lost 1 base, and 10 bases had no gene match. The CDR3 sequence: CASSLGAQGGFAFF. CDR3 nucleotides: TGTGCCAGCAGCTTAGGGGCCCAGGGGGGTTTTGCTTTCTTT.

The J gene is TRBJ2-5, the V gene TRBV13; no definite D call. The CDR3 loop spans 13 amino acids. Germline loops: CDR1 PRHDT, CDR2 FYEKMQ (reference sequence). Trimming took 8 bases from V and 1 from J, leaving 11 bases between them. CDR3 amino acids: CASSFGVQETQYF. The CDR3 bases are TGTGCCAGCTCATTCGGTGTCCAAGAGACCCAGTACTTC.

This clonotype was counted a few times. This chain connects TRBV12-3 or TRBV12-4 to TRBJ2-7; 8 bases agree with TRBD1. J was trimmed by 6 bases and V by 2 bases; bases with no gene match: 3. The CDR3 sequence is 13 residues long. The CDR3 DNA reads TGTGCCAGCAGTTTAAGCAGGGGGCGCGAGCAGTACTTC. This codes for CASSLSRGREQYF.

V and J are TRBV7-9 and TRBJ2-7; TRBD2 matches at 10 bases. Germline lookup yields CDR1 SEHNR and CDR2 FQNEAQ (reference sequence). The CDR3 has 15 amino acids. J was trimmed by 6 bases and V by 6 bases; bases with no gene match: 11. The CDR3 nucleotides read TGTGCCAGCAGGGGACATGCTAGCGGGAGCGGCGAGCAGTACTTC. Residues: CASRGHASGSGEQYF.

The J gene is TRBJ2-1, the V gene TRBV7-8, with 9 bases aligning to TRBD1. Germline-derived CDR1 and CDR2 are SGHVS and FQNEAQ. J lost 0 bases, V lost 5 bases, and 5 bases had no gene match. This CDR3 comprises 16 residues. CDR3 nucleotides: TGTGCCAGCAGCCCAACAGGGGGCAGCTCCTACAATGAGCAGTTCTTC. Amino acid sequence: CASSPTGGSSYNEQFF.

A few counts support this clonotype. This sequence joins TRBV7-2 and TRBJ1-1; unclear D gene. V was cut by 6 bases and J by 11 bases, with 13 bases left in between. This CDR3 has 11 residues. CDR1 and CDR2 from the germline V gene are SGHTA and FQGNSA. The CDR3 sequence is CASRFGPDAFF. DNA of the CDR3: TGTGCCAGCAGATTTGGGCCAGACGCTTTCTTT. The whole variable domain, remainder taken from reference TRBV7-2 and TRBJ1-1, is GAGVSQSPSNKVTEKGKDVELRCDPISGHTALYWYRQSLGQGLEFLIYFQGNSAPDKSGLPSDRFSAERTGGSVSTLTIQRTQQEDSAVYLCASRFGPDAFFGQGTRLTVV.

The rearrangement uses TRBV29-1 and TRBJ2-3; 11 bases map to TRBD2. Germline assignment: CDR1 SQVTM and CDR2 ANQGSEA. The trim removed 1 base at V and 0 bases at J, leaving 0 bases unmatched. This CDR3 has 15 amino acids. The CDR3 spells CSVEGLAGSTDTQYF. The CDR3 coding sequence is TGCAGCGTTGAAGGACTAGCGGGAAGCACAGATACGCAGTATTTT.

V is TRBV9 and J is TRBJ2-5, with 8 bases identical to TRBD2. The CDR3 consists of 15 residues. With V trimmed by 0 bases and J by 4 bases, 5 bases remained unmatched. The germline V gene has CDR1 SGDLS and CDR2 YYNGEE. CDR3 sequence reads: CASSVDSGSGETQYF. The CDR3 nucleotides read TGTGCCAGCAGCGTAGACAGCGGGAGTGGAGAGACCCAGTACTTC.

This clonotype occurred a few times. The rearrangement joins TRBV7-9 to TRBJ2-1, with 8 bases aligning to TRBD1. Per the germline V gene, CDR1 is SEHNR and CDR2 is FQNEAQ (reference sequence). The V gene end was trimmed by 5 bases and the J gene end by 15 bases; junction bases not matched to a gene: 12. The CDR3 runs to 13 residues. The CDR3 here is CASSATPGQVGFF. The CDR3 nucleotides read TGTGCCAGCAGCGCCACCCCGGGACAGGTCGGGTTCTTC. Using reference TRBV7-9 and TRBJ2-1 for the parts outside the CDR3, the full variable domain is DTGVSQNPRHKITKRGQNVTFRCDPISEHNRLYWYRQTLGQGPEFLTYFQNEAQLEKSRLLSDRFSAERPKGSFSTLEIQRTEQGDSAMYLCASSATPGQVGFFGPGTRLTVL.

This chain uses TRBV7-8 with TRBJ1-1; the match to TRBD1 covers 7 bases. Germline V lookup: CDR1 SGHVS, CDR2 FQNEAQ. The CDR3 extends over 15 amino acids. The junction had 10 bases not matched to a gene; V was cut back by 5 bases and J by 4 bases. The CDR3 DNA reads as TGTGCCAGCAGCCCCCGACAGGGCTGGACCACTGAAGCTTTCTTT. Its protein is CASSPRQGWTTEAFF.